The entry that follows covers one T cell receptor beta chain sequence. Its antigen is unknown. The PCR employed 60 Vbeta primers together with 13 Jbeta primers. Per the study methods: Roughly 10 million shared chains were among approximately 80 million unique TCR beta chains counted in a later analysis. TCRdb's copy holds only in-frame clones and misses some; the assay was immunoSEQ multiplex PCR. The V and J calls and clone size come from that table; D and trimming were worked out from the DNA. Recorded here are around 51,000 clones; the top ten clones represent about 25%. This record comes from a study of cytomegalovirus exposure and HLA in healthy donors. General observations from the study: Versus the approximately 700-donor mean, an Asian-associated ancestry cluster reportedly showed fewer N-insertions in a later analysis. Across donors, presence/absence analyses took sequencing depth to be roughly uniform.

The length of the CDR3 is 13 residues. CDR1 and CDR2 from the germline V gene are MGHRA and YSYEKL. V lost 1 base and J 9 bases, leaving 7 bases between the germline ends. Sequenced sample: PBMCs. J is TRBJ1-6 and V is TRBV4-1; the D is unclear. The sequence came from a man aged 40-49 years in good health and CMV-seropositive. CDR3 DNA: TGCGCCAGCAGCCAAGTAGTACGTTCACCCCTCCACTTT. Encoded protein: CASSQVVRSPLHF.